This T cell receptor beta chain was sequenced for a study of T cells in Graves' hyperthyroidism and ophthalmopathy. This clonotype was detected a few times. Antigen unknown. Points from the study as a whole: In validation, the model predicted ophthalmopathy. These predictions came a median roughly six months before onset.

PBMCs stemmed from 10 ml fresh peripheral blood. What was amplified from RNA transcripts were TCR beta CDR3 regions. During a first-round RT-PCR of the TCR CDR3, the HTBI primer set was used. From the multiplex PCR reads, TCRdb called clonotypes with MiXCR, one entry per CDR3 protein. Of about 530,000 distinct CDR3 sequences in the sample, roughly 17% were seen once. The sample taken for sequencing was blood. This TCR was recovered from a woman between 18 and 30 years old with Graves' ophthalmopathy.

The CDR3 region is CASGLVPAVSYNEQFF. The CDR3 DNA is TGTGCTAGTGGTTTGGTACCCGCAGTGTCCTACAATGAGCAGTTCTTC. The V and J genes are TRBV12-5 and TRBJ2-1; D not certain. The CDR3 runs 16 residues. V gave up 0 bases and J gave up 1 base, with 10 bases separating them. CDR1 and CDR2 (germline): LGHNT, FRNRAP.